In its sample, the clone carrying this T cell receptor beta chain was seen once. Original processing methods: Cell counts per sample came from amplifying reference gene primers. Data came from immunoSEQ multiplex PCR; TCRdb stores just in-frame clones and leaves some out. V and J calls and clone size are as listed in that table; D and trimming were resolved from the DNA. The sample has over 50,000 clones, 75% to 95% seen once. The source of the sample is a study of blood T cell repertoires in COVID-19. As for the study in general: T cells, B-cell-depleted T cells, or PBMCs supplied cDNA or gDNA.

V lost 7 bases and J lost 4; bases outside the gene matches: 5. Germline CDR1 and CDR2: MNHEY and SVGEGT. The CDR3 is 13 residues long. This TCR derives from a man aged 50-60 years with active COVID-19. The chain joins TRBV6-2 or TRBV6-3 to TRBJ2-7, with 9 bases matching TRBD1. Sequenced input: peripheral blood. This CDR3 is CASTPDRGYEQYF. The CDR3 DNA is TGTGCCAGCACCCCGGACAGGGGTTACGAGCAGTACTTC.